Only a few counts were recorded for the clone carrying this T cell receptor (beta chain). Its antigen remains unidentified. The germline CDR1 and CDR2 sequences are SEHNR and FQNEAQ (reference sequence). There are 17 residues in the CDR3. With 2 bases clipped from V and 5 bases from J, the junction kept 6 bases outside the gene matches. The data are from a study of vaccination and CD4 T cells after COVID-19. Treatment indicated: roughly ten-day PBMC culture with coronavirus spike peptide pools or control peptides (ViraFEST assay). ViraFEST used peptide pools to expand antigen-specific T cells, then sequenced TCRs. The Oncomine TCR Beta short-read assay sequenced DNA from cultured CD4+ T cells. Genomic DNA was extracted from cultured CD4+ T cells. TCRdb processed the PCR reads anew with MiXCR; each CDR3 protein has one entry. The sample carries 11,000 to 15,000 distinct CDR3 sequences, approximately 62% recorded once.

Broader study findings: Analysis covered relatively few convalescent patients and lacked any early post-infection timepoints. Convalescent patients had 304 of 307 vaccine-specific clones showing spike mono-reactivity.

This clonotype was obtained from a human donor who had recovered from COVID-19. The rearrangement joins TRBV7-9 to TRBJ2-5; TRBD2 aligns across 15 bases. The sequencing input was CD4+ T cells from blood, cultured in vitro. As DNA, the CDR3 is TGTGCCAGCAGCTTACGGACTAGCGGGAGGGCGACTGAGACCCAGTACTTC. Amino acids: CASSLRTSGRATETQYF. The variable domain in full, completed from reference TRBV7-9 and TRBJ2-5, reads DTGVSQNPRHKITKRGQNVTFRCDPISEHNRLYWYRQTLGQGPEFLTYFQNEAQLEKSRLLSDRFSAERPKGSFSTLEIQRTEQGDSAMYLCASSLRTSGRATETQYFGPGTRLLVL.